Here is one T cell receptor beta chain with its context. This entry belongs to a study of blood T cell repertoires in COVID-19. Study context: There were acute and convalescent COVID-19 samples, and they came from the United States, Italy and Spain. T cells, B-cell-depleted T cells, or PBMCs supplied cDNA or gDNA.

In the original processing: Amplifying reference gene primers gave estimates of nucleated cell counts. The assay was immunoSEQ multiplex PCR, and TCRdb's table has in-frame clones only and misses some. V and J calls and clone size are copied from that table; D and trimming were computed from the DNA. Among under 30,000 clones, about 89% were seen once, and the ten largest hold about a tenth. The CDR3 is made up of 15 amino acids. In germline, CDR1 is SGDLS, CDR2 YYNGEE. The ends lost 3 bases at V and 7 bases at J; junction bases unmatched: 9. This TCR was sampled from a human donor in a cohort sampled during active COVID-19. The J gene is TRBJ2-2, the V gene TRBV9, with 7 bases aligning to TRBD1. Sequences were obtained from peripheral blood. DNA for the CDR3: TGTGCCAGCAGCGGACGGACAGGTTCCATCGGGGAGCTGTTTTTT. Residues: CASSGRTGSIGELFF.